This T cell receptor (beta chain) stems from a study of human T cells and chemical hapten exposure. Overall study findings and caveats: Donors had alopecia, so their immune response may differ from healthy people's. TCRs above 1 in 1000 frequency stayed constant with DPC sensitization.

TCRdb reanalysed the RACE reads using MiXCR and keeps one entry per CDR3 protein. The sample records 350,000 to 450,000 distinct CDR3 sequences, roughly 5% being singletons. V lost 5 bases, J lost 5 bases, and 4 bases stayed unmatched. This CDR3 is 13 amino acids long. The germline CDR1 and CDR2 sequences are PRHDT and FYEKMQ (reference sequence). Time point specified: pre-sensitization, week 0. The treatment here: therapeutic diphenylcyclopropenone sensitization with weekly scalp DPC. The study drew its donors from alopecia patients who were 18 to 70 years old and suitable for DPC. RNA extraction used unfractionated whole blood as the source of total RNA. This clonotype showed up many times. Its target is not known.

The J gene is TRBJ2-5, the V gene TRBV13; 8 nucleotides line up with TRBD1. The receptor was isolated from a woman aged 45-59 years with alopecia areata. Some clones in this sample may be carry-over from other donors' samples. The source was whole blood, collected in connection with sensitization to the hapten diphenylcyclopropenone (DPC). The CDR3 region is CASSVTGAETQYF. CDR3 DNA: TGTGCCAGCAGCGTGACAGGGGCGGAGACCCAGTACTTC.